These 20 T cell receptor beta chains share one sample of origin, sequenced in a study of CD8+ T cells in alopecia areata. Treatment in this sample: oral pan-JAK inhibitor, 5-10 mg twice daily. The sequencing template was cDNA reverse transcribed from extracted RNA. Assay: immunoSEQ multiplex PCR; the TCRdb copy retains only in-frame clones and omits some. The sample shows about 290,000 clones, 55% to 75% of them seen only once. Sequencing was performed on CD4+ T cells sorted from blood, taken at week 24, from a patient treated with tofacitinib. These receptors were obtained from a human donor with alopecia areata.

The CDR3, as DNA: TGTGCCGGGTCGAGCAGCAATCAGCCCCAGCATTTT. Residues: CAGSSSNQPQHF. The V call is TRBV19, the J call TRBJ1-5; D is undetermined. V shed 11 bases and J shed 1 base, with 9 bases lying between them. Looked up from germline, CDR1 is LNHDA and CDR2 is SQIVND (reference sequence). This CDR3 is 12 amino acids long.

This chain connects TRBV7-8 to TRBJ2-1; TRBD2 matches at 12 bases. Trimming took 5 bases from V and 6 from J; bases not matched to a gene: 8. Germline V gene lookup returns CDR1 SGHVS and CDR2 FQNEAQ. This CDR3 contains 16 residues. The CDR3 nucleotides read TGTGCCAGCAGCGCGGGACTAGCGGGCGTTCTCAATGAGCAGTTCTTC. It yields the protein CASSAGLAGVLNEQFF.

The rearrangement links TRBV29-1 to TRBJ1-4; D is unclear. Looked up from germline, CDR1 is SQVTM and CDR2 is ANQGSEA. The ends were cut back, 4 bases at V and 5 bases at J, with 11 bases in the middle. The CDR3 is 13 amino acids. The CDR3 DNA is TGCAGCGTTGTAGTCCCCGCGAATGAAAAACTGTTTTTT. Encoded protein: CSVVVPANEKLFF.

The chain employs TRBV6-5 and TRBJ2-2; D unresolved. V gave up 6 bases and J gave up 1 base, with 9 bases separating them. The CDR3 runs to 14 residues. Germline V gene data show CDR1 as MNHEY and CDR2 as SVGAGI. Written as DNA, the CDR3 is TGTGCCAGCAGGTTCCACAGGAACACCGGGGAGCTGTTTTTT. Residues: CASRFHRNTGELFF.

This sequence joins TRBV25-1 and TRBJ2-7; D is uncertain. V was shortened by 4 bases and J by 2 bases, with 9 bases between the two germline ends. Germline V gene lookup returns CDR1 MGHDK and CDR2 SYGVNS. CDR3 length equals 13 residues. CDR3 in amino acids: CASSGYGPYEQYF. CDR3 coding DNA: TGTGCCAGCAGTGGTTACGGACCCTACGAGCAGTACTTC.

This sequence joins TRBV5-1 and TRBJ2-1; D gene ambiguous. The length of the CDR3 is 11 residues. The V gene's germline CDR1 is SGHRS and CDR2 YFSETQ. V was cut by 0 bases and J by 9 bases, with 4 bases left in between. The CDR3 DNA follows: TGCGCCAGCAGCTTGGTTGCTGAGCAGTTCTTC. Translation gives CASSLVAEQFF.

The gene calls are TRBV2 and TRBJ2-7; 7 bases are shared with TRBD2. Trimming took 8 bases from V and 4 from J; bases not matched to a gene: 11. The germline V gene encodes CDR1 SNHLY and CDR2 FYNNEI. The CDR3 is made up of 14 amino acids. The CDR3: CASVGGIRPYEQYF. CDR3 sequence (DNA): TGTGCCAGCGTGGGGGGGATAAGGCCATACGAGCAGTACTTC.

The J gene is TRBJ1-1, the V gene TRBV30, with a weak D call TRBD1 (5 bases). The CDR3 is 14 amino acids. Deletions cut 2 bases from V and 2 bases from J, with 12 bases between. The germline gives CDR1 GTSNPN, CDR2 SVGIG (reference sequence). The CDR3 DNA sequence: TGTGCCTGGAGTACGGGACCTTTTAACACTGAAGCTTTCTTT. It encodes CAWSTGPFNTEAFF.

The genes are TRBV10-3 and TRBJ1-6, with D perhaps TRBD1 (6 bases). Germline assignment: CDR1 ENHRY and CDR2 SYGVKD. The CDR3 covers 14 residues. V was pared by 10 bases and J by 4 bases, with 14 bases between. The CDR3 coding sequence is TGTGCCAGTGAACAGGGAGAATATAATTCACCCCTCCACTTT. Translation gives CASEQGEYNSPLHF.

This clone was detected only a few times. The rearrangement joins TRBV7-9 to TRBJ2-4; D might be TRBD1 (5 bases). V lost 8 bases, J lost 6 bases, and 11 bases lay in between. The CDR3 runs 12 residues. Germline lookup yields CDR1 SEHNR and CDR2 FQNEAQ (reference sequence). The CDR3 nucleotides are TGTGCCAGCGACAGTTCAGGAAACATTCAGTACTTC. Protein product: CASDSSGNIQYF.

This chain joins TRBV2 and TRBJ2-1; tentatively, D is TRBD1 (5 bases). Germline CDR1 reads SNHLY; CDR2 reads FYNNEI. Deletions cut 5 bases from V and 5 bases from J, with 10 bases between. The CDR3 is 13 residues long. The CDR3 nucleotides read TGTGCCAGCAGTAACAGGATCGACAATGAGCAGTTCTTC. Translating gives CASSNRIDNEQFF.

The V call is TRBV5-1, the J call TRBJ2-5, with 7 bases aligning to TRBD1. CDR3 length: 16 residues. V was pared by 2 bases and J by 1 base, with 8 bases of the junction left unmatched. From germline, CDR1 is SGHRS and CDR2 YFSETQ. CDR3 loop: CASSLGYRGSQETQYF. The CDR3 nucleotides read TGCGCCAGCAGCTTAGGGTACAGGGGTAGCCAAGAGACCCAGTACTTC.

This chain connects TRBV2 to TRBJ2-2; D is possibly TRBD2 (6 bases). The germline gives CDR1 SNHLY, CDR2 FYNNEI. V was trimmed by 11 bases and J by 2 bases, leaving 9 bases between them. The CDR3 has 12 residues. CDR3 amino acids: CAGRDNTGELFF. CDR3 DNA sequence: TGTGCCGGGCGGGATAACACCGGGGAGCTGTTTTTT.

The chain uses TRBV15 and TRBJ2-5; no reliable D call. V lost 0 bases, J lost 2 bases, and 4 bases lay in between. Germline V lookup: CDR1 LNHNV, CDR2 YYDKDF (reference sequence). This CDR3 spans 13 amino acids. The CDR3 DNA is TGTGCCACCAGCAGAGACCGACAAGAGACCCAGTACTTC. Translated: CATSRDRQETQYF. Complete variable domain (other parts from reference TRBV15 and TRBJ2-5): DAMVIQNPRYQVTQFGKPVTLSCSQTLNHNVMYWYQQKSSQAPKLLFHYYDKDFNNEADTPDNFQSRRPNTSFCFLDIRSPGLGDTAMYLCATSRDRQETQYFGPGTRLLVL.

On this clone: Other nucleotide sequences from this sample produce the same CDR3. As DNA, the CDR3 is TGTGCCAGTAGCCTGAACACTGAAGCTTTCTTT. Translating gives CASSLNTEAFF. The genes are TRBV19 and TRBJ1-1; D remains unclear. The V end lost 6 bases, the J end lost 0 bases, and 2 bases lay between the germline ends. Looked up from germline, CDR1 is LNHDA and CDR2 is SQIVND (reference sequence). CDR3 length equals 11 residues.

The table lists this clone with a few counts. V is TRBV6-5 and J is TRBJ2-2, with D hard to call. This CDR3 spans 14 amino acids. Trimming stripped 6 bases from V and 4 bases from J, with 12 bases between. Germline values: CDR1 MNHEY, CDR2 SVGAGI. The DNA of the CDR3 is TGTGCCAGCAGGTCGGGCTTCTTCACCGGGGAGCTGTTTTTT. Amino acids: CASRSGFFTGELFF.

This rearrangement joins TRBV11-3 to TRBJ1-2; D is uncertain. The length of the CDR3 is 11 residues. CDR1 is SGHNT and CDR2 is YENEEA in the germline V gene. The V end was cut by 3 bases, the J end by 8 bases, with 7 bases between. CDR3 sequence (DNA): TGTGCCAGCAGCTTGAGGAGCGGCTACACCTTC. Its translation: CASSLRSGYTF.

Only a few counts were recorded for this clone. The V call is TRBV10-3, the J call TRBJ2-2; a weak D match, TRBD1 (6 bases). The V and J ends lost 4 bases and 3 bases respectively, with 9 bases between them. The germline CDR1 and CDR2 sequences are ENHRY and SYGVKD. This CDR3 spans 14 amino acids. As DNA, the CDR3 is TGTGCCATCAGTGCAGCAGGGGACACCGGGGAGCTGTTTTTT. Translation: CAISAAGDTGELFF.

This clone was recorded at least ten times. This chain uses TRBV27 with TRBJ1-1; a weak D match, TRBD1 (6 bases). Germline V gene sequence: CDR1 MNHEY, CDR2 SMNVEV (reference sequence). V gave up 8 bases and J gave up 4 bases, with 17 bases separating them. This CDR3 comprises 14 residues. The CDR3 sequence is CASGLQGGATEAFF. The CDR3 DNA sequence: TGTGCCAGCGGCCTCCAAGGGGGAGCCACTGAAGCTTTCTTT.

The rearrangement links TRBV30 to TRBJ1-1; no definite D call. Germline CDR1 is GTSNPN and CDR2 is SVGIG (reference sequence). The CDR3 runs 13 residues. Trimming took off 4 bases at V and 1 base at J, with 10 bases between the two ends. The CDR3 DNA is TGTGCCTGGACGCCCAGTTCGAACACTGAAGCTTTCTTT. This gives the protein CAWTPSSNTEAFF.